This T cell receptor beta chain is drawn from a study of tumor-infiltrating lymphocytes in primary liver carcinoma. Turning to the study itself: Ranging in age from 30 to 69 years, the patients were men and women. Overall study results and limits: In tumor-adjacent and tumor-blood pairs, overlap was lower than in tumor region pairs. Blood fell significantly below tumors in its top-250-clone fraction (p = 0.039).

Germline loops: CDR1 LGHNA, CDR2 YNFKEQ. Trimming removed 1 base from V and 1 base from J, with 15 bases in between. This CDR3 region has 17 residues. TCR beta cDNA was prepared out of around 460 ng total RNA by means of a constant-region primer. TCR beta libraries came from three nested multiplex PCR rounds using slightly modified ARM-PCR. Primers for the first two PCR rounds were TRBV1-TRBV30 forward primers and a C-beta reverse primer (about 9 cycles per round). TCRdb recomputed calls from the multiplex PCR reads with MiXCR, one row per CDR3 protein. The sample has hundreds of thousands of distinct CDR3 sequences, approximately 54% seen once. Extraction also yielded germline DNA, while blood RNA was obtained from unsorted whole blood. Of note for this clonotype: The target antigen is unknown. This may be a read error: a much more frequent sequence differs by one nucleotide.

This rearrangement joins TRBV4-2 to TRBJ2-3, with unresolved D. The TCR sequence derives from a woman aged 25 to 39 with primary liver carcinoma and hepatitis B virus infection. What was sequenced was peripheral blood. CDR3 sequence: CASSQGSADGGTDTQYF. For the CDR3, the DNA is TGTGCCAGCAGCCAAGGAAGTGCGGATGGTGGCACAGATACGCAGTATTTT.